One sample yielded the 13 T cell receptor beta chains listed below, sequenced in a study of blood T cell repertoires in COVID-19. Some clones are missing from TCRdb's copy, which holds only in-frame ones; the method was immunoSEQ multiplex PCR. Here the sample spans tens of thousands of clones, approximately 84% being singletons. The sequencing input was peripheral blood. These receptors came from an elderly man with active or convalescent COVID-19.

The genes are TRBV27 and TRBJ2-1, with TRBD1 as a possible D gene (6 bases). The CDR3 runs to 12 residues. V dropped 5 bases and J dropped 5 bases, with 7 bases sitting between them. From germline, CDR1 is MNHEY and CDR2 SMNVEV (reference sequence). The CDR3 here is CASSGTNNEQFF. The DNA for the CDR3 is TGTGCCAGCAGTGGGACAAACAATGAGCAGTTCTTC.

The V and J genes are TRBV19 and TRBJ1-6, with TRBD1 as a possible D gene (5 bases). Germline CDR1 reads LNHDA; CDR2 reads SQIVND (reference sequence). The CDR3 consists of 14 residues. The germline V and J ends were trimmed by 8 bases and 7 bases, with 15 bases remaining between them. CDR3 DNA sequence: TGTGCCAGTGGAACCCAGGGTTGGAATTCACCCCTCCACTTT. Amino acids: CASGTQGWNSPLHF.

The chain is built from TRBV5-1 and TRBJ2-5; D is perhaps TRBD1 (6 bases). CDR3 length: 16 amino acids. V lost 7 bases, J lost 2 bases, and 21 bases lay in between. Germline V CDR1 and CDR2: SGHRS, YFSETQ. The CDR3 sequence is CASDESGQQRQETQYF. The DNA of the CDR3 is TGCGCCAGCGACGAGAGTGGACAGCAGCGACAAGAGACCCAGTACTTC.

The CDR3 is CASSSIQGSNYGYTF. CDR3 DNA sequence: TGTGCCAGCAGTTCCATACAGGGTTCTAACTATGGCTACACCTTC. The gene calls are TRBV6-5 and TRBJ1-2, with D perhaps matching TRBD1 (6 bases). The germline V and J ends were trimmed by 4 bases and 0 bases, with 12 bases remaining between them. The CDR3 covers 15 residues. The germline CDR1 and CDR2 sequences are MNHEY and SVGAGI.

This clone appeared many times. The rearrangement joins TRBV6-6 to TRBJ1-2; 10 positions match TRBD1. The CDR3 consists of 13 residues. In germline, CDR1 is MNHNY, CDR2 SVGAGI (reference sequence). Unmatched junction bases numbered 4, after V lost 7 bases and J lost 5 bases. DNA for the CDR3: TGTGCCAGCACCCGGGACAGGGGATATGGCTACACCTTC. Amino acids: CASTRDRGYGYTF.

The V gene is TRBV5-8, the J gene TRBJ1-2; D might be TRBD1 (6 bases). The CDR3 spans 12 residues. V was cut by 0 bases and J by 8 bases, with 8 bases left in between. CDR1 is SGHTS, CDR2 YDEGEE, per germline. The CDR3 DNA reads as TGTGCCAGCAGCTTGGGGCAGGGGGGCTACACCTTC. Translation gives CASSLGQGGYTF.

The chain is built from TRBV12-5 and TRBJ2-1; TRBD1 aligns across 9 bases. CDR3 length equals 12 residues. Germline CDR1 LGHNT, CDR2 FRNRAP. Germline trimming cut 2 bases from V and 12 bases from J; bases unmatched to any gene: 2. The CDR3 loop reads CASGLTGGGQFF. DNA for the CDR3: TGTGCTAGTGGTTTGACAGGGGGCGGGCAGTTCTTC. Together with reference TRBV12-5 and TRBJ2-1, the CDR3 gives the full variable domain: DARVTQTPRHKVTEMGQEVTMRCQPILGHNTVFWYRQTMMQGLELLAYFRNRAPLDDSGMPKDRFSAEMPDATLATLKIQPSEPRDSAVYFCASGLTGGGQFFGPGTRLTVL.

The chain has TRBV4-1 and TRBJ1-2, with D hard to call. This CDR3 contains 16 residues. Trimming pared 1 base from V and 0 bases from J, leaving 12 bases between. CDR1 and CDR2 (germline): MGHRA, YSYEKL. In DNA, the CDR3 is TGCGCCAGCAGCCAAGTGTCTTTCGGGACTAACTATGGCTACACCTTC. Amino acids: CASSQVSFGTNYGYTF.

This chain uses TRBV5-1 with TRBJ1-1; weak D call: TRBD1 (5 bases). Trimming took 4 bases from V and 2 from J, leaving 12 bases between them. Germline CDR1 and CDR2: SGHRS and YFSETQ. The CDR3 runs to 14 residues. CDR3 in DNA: TGCGCCAGCAGCCTAACAGGAATTAACACTGAAGCTTTCTTT. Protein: CASSLTGINTEAFF.

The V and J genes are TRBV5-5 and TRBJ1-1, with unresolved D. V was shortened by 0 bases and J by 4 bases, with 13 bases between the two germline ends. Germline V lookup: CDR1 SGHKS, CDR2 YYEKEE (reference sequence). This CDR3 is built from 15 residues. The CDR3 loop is CASSLVQVSVTEAFF. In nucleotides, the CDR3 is TGTGCCAGCAGCTTGGTTCAGGTTTCTGTCACTGAAGCTTTCTTT. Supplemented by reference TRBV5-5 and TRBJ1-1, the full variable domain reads DAGVTQSPTHLIKTRGQQVTLRCSPISGHKSVSWYQQVLGQGPQFIFQYYEKEERGRGNFPDRFSARQFPNYSSELNVNALLLGDSALYLCASSLVQVSVTEAFFGQGTRLTVV.

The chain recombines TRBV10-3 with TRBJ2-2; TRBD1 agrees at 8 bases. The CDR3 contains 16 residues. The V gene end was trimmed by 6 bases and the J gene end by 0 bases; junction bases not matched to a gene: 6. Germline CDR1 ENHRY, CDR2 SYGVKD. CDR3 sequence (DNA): TGTGCCATCAGCGCGACAGGGGCGACGAACACCGGGGAGCTGTTTTTT. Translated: CAISATGATNTGELFF.

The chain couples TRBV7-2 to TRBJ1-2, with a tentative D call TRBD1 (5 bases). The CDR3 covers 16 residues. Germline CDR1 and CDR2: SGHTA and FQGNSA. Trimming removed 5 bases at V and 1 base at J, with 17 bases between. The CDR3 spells CASSPGGGGINYGYTF. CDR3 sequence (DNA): TGTGCCAGCAGCCCGGGGGGAGGAGGGATTAACTATGGCTACACCTTC.

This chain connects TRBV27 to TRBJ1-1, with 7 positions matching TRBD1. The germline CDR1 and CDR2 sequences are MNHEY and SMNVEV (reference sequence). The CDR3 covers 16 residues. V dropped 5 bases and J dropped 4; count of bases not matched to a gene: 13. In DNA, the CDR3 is TGTGCCAGCAGTGCCCTAAGGGGGCTGATAGGCACTGAAGCTTTCTTT. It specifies CASSALRGLIGTEAFF.